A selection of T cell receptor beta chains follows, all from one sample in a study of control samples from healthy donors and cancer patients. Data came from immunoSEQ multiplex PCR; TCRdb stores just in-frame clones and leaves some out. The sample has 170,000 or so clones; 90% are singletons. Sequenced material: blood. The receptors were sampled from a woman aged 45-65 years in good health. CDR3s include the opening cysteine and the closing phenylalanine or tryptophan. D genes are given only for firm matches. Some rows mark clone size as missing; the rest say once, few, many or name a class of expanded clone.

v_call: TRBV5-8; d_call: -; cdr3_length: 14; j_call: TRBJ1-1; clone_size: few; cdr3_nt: TGTGCCAGCAGCCTACAGGGCTCGGCCACTGAAGCTTTCTTT; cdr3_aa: CASSLQGSATEAFF
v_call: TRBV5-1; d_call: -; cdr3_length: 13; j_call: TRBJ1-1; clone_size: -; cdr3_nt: TGCGCCAGCAGCTTGGCCCGGGGTCACGAAGCTTTCTTT; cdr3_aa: CASSLARGHEAFF
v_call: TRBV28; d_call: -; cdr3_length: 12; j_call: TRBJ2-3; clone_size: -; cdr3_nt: TGTGCCAGCAGTTTTGACTCGGATACGCAGTATTTT; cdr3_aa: CASSFDSDTQYF
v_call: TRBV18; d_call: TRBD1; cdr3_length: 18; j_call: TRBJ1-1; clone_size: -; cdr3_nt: TGTGCCAGCTCACCACTCCCCCTGACAGGGGGCCTGAACACTGAAGCTTTCTTT; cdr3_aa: CASSPLPLTGGLNTEAFF
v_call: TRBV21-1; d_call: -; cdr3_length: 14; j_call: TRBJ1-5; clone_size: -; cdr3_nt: TGTGCCAGCAGCACGACAGGGGGATATCAGCCCCAGCATTTT; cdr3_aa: CASSTTGGYQPQHF
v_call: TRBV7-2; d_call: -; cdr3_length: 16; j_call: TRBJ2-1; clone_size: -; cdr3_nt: TGTGCCAGCAGCCCCTTCAGCGGTAGCTCCTACAATGAGCAGTTCTTC; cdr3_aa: CASSPFSGSSYNEQFF
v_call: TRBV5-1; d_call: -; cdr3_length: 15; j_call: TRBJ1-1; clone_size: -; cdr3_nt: TGCGCCAGCAGCTTGGAGGGCAGTATGAACACTGAAGCTTTCTTT; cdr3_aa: CASSLEGSMNTEAFF
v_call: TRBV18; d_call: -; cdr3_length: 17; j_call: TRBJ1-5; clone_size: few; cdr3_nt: TGTGCCAGCTCACCGGTTGGGGACCGCCGGGGCAATCAGCCCCAGCATTTT; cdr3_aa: CASSPVGDRRGNQPQHF
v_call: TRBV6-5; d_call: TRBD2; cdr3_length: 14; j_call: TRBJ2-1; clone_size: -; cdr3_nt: TGTGCCAGCTCTTTGACTAGCGGAAACAATGAGCAGTTCTTC; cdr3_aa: CASSLTSGNNEQFF
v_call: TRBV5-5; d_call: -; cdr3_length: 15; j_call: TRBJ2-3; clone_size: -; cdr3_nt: TGTGCCAGCACCACGGGACATACAAGCACAGATACGCAGTATTTT; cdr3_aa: CASTTGHTSTDTQYF
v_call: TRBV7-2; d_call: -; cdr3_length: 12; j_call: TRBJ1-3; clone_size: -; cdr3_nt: TGTGCCAGCAGCCCCAATGGAAACACCATATATTTT; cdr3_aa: CASSPNGNTIYF
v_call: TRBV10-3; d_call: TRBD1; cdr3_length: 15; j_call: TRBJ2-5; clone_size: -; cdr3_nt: TGTGCCATCAGTGCGGACAGGGGGCGTTTGGAGACCCAGTACTTC; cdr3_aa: CAISADRGRLETQYF
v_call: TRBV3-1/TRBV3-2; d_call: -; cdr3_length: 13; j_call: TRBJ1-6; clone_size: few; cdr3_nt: TGTGCCAGCAGCCCCCAGGGAAATTCACCCCTCCACTTT; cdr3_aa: CASSPQGNSPLHF
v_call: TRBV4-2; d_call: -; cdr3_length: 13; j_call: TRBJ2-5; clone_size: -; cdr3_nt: TGTGCCAGCAGCCAAGGAGCGAGGGAGACCCAGTACTTC; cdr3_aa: CASSQGARETQYF
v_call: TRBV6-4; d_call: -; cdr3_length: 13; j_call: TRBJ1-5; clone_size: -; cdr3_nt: TGTGCCAGCAGTGTAGCAGAAAATCAGCCCCAGCATTTT; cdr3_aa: CASSVAENQPQHF
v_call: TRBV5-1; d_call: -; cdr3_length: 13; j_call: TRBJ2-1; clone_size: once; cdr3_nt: TGCGCCAGCAGCATGGACGATTACAATGAGCAGTTCTTC; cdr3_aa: CASSMDDYNEQFF
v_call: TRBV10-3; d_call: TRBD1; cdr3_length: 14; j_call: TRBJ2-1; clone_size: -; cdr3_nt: TGTGCCTCCCGACAGGGGACGGTAGAAAATGAGCAGTTCTTC; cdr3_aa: CASRQGTVENEQFF
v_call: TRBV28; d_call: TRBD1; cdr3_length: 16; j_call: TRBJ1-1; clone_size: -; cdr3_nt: TGTGCCAGCAGTTTATCTGCTGCAGGGGGTCGGATTGGAGCTTTCTTT; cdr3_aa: CASSLSAAGGRIGAFF
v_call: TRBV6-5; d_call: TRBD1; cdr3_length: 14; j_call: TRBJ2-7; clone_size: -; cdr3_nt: TGTGCCAGCAGTTACGGCGGACAGGGTTACGAGCAGTACTTC; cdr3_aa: CASSYGGQGYEQYF
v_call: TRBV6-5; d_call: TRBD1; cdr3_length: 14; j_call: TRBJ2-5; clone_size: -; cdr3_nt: TGTGCCAGCAGGGGGACAGGGAAAGGAGAGACCCAGTACTTC; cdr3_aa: CASRGTGKGETQYF
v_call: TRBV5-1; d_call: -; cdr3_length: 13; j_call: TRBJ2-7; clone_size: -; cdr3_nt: TGCGCCAGCAGCTTCCGGGTCCAGCACGAGCAGTACTTC; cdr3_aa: CASSFRVQHEQYF
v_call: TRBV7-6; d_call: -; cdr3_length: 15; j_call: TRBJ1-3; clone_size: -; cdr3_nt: TGTGCCAGCAGCTTAGGGCAGAGCTCTGGAAACACCATATATTTT; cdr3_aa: CASSLGQSSGNTIYF
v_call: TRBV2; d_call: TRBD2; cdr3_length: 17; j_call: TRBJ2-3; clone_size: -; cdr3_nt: TGTGCCAGCAGTGAAATCTACCGACTAGCGGGAGAAGATACGCAGTATTTT; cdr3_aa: CASSEIYRLAGEDTQYF
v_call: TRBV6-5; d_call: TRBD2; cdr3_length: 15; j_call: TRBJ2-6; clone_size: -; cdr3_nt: TGTGCCAGCAGGACGGGGGGTGCCGGGGCCAACGTCCTGACTTTC; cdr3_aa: CASRTGGAGANVLTF
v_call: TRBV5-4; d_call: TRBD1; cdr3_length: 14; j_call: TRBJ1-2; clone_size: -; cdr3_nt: TGTGCCAGCAGCTTGGTGGACAGGGGAGGTGGCTACACCTTC; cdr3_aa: CASSLVDRGGGYTF
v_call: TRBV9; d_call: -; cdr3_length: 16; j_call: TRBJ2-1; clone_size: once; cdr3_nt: TGTGCCAGCAGCCCTATTCGGGGTACCTCCTACAATGAGCAGTTCTTC; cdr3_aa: CASSPIRGTSYNEQFF
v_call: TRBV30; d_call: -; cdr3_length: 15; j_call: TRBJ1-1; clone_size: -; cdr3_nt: TGTGCCTGGAGTCTCTGGGGTAGAATGAACACTGAAGCTTTCTTT; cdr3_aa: CAWSLWGRMNTEAFF
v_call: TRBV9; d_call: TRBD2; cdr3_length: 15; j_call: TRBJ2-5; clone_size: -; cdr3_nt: TGTGCCAGCCAGCCGGGACTAGCAGTAACGGAGACCCAGTACTTC; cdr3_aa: CASQPGLAVTETQYF
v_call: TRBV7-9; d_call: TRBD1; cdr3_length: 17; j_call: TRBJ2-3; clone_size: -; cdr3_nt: TGTGCCAGCAGCCCACACTACCTCACAGGGGTCACAGATACGCAGTATTTT; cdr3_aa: CASSPHYLTGVTDTQYF
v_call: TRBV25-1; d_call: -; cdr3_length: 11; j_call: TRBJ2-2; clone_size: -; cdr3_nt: TGTGCCAGCAGCCGGACCGGGGAGCTGTTTTTT; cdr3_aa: CASSRTGELFF
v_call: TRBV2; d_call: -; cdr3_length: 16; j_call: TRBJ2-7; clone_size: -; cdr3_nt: TGTGCCAGCACCCTAGAAGGTGCAATCACAGTATACGAGCAGTACTTC; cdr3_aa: CASTLEGAITVYEQYF
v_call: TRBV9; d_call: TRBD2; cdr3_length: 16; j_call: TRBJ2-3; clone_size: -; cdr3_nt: TGTGCCAGCAACCCTAGCGGGGGGGCCGGCACAGATACGCAGTATTTT; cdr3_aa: CASNPSGGAGTDTQYF